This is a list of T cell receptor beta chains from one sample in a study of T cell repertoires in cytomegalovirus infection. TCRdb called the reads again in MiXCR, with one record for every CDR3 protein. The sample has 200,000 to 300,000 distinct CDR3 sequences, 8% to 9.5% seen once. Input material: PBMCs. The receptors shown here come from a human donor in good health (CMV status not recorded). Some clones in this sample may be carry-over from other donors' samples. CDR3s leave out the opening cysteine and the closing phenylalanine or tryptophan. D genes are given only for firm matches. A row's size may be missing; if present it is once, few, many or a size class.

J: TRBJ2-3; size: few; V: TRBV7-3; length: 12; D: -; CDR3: ASSLDDYTDTQY
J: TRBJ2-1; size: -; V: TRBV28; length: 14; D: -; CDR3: ASRSAGFPGYNEQF
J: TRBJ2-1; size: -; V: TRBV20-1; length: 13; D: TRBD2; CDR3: SVPPTSGAHNEQF
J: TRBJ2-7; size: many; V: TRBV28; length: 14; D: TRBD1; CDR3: ASRSPSTGEKFEQY
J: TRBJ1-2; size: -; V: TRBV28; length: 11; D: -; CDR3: ASSLKLQYGYT
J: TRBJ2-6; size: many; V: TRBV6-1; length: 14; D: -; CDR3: ASSRLGAAGANVLT
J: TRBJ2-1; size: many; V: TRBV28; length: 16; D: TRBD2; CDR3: ASSPGTSGGLSYNEQF
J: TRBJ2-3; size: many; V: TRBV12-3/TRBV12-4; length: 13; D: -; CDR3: ASSLAGGLADTQY
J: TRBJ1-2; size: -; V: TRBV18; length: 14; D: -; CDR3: ASSPDSKGQFYGYT
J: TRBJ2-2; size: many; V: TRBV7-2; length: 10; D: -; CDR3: APGANTGELF
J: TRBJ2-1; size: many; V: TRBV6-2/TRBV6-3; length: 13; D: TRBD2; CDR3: ASSYVAGGVSEQF
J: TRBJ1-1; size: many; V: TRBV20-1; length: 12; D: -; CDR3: SAFLDGLGTEAF
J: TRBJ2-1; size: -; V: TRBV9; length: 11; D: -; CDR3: ASSVRTGLEQF
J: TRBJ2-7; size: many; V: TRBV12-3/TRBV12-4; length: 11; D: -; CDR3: ASSFVAGNEQY
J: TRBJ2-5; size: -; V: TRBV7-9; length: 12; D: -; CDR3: ASSLKAAGETQY
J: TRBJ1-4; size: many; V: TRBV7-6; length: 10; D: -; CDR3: ASSVTNEKLF
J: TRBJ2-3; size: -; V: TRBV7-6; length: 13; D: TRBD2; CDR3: ASSRRLAVTDTQY
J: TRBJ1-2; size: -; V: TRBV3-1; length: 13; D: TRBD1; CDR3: ASSPEDRASYGYT
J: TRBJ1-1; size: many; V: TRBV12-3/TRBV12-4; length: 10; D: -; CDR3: ASSLKLTEAF
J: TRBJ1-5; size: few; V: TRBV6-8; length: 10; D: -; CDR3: ASSWPGQPQH
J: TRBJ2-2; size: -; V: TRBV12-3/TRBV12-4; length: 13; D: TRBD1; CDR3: ASTPGGSGTGELF
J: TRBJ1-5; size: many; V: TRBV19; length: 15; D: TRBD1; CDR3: ASSALFRDRREQPQH
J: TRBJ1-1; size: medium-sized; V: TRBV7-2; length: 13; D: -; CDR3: ASSLSHTENTEAF
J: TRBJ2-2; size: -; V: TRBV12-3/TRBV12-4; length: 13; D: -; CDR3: ASSFQGLSTGELF
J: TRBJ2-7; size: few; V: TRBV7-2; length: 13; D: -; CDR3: ASSLIRGYSYEQY
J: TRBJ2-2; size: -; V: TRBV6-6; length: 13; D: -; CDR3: ASRGTQSFTGELF
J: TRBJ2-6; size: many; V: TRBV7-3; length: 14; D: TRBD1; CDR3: ASSRGQLSGANVLT
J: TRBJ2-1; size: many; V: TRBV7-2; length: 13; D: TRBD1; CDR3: ASSLTDRGRNEQF
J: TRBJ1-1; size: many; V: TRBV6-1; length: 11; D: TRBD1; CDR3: AIARDRGPEAF
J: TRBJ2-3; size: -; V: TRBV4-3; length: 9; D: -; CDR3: ASSQGGMQY
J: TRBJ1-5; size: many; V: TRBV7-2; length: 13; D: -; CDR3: ASSQAGLPYQPQH
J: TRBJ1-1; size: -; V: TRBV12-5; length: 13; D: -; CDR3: ASGLDLQGNTEAF
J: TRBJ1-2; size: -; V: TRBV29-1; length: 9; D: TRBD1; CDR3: SVQGARGYT
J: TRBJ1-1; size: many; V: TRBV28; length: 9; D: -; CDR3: ASSLQREAF
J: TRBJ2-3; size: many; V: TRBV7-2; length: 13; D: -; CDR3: ASSLDPTPADTQY
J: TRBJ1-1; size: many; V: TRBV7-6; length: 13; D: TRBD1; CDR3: ASSLYRGQNTEAF
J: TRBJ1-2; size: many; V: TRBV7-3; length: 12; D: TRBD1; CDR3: ASSLPATGEGYT